A single T cell receptor beta chain is shown here with its context. This sample is part of a study of monozygotic twins with inflammatory bowel disease. The CDR3 has 13 amino acids. TCRdb re-analyzed the 5' RACE reads; it lists each CDR3 protein once, without DNA. This sample contains more than 300,000 distinct CDR3 sequences. The specimen sequenced was blood. The chain joins TRBV12-3 or TRBV12-4 to TRBJ2-7; the TCRdb call, TRBD1, lacks DNA for checking. The sequence was obtained from a human donor with ulcerative colitis or Crohn's disease, or a healthy co-twin of an affected twin (not recorded which). Here the CDR3 reads CASSGQVPLEQYF.